The 16 T cell receptor beta chains reported below all come from one sample, sequenced in a study of graft-versus-host responses after intestinal transplantation. This table comes from immunoSEQ multiplex PCR, and its TCRdb copy is limited to in-frame clones, with some not included. Of some 10,000 clones listed, around 28% are singletons. Co-plating was performed using approximately 200,000 CFSE-labeled responder cells and approximately 200,000 irradiated, violet-dye-labeled stimulator cells. The starting material was alloreactive CD8+ T cells from a mixed lymphocyte reaction culture, obtained before intestinal transplant. Subset meaning: CFSE-low proliferating T cells sorted from approximately 6-day pre-transplant mixed lymphocyte reaction (GvH or HvG direction). These receptors were obtained from a human patient who received an intestinal transplant.

This clone was seen only a few times. The rearrangement joins TRBV6-5 to TRBJ1-1; 9 nucleotides agree with TRBD1. V dropped 4 bases and J dropped 5; count of bases not matched to a gene: 5. CDR3 length equals 14 residues. The germline V gene has CDR1 MNHEY and CDR2 SVGAGI. The CDR3 reads CASSWGTGFTEAFF. DNA of the CDR3: TGTGCCAGCAGTTGGGGGACAGGGTTTACTGAAGCTTTCTTT.

This rearrangement joins TRBV9 to TRBJ2-5; unclear D gene. Germline CDR1 reads SGDLS; CDR2 reads YYNGEE. The CDR3 extends over 13 amino acids. V dropped 4 bases and J dropped 1 base, with 8 bases sitting between them. Written as DNA, the CDR3 is TGTGCCAGCAGCTCTTACACCCAAGAGACCCAGTACTTC. Protein product: CASSSYTQETQYF.

The genes are TRBV29-1 and TRBJ2-5; 9 nucleotides agree with TRBD2. Per the germline V gene, CDR1 is SQVTM and CDR2 is ANQGSEA. The CDR3 length is 15 residues. V dropped 8 bases and J dropped 5; count of bases not matched to a gene: 15. DNA of the CDR3: TGCAGCAGGTCCTCCAGCGGGGGGCCGGGGGAGACCCAGTACTTC. This sequence encodes CSRSSSGGPGETQYF.

J is TRBJ1-4 and V is TRBV11-2; D remains unclear. V was shortened by 5 bases and J by 5 bases, with 12 bases between the two germline ends. The CDR3 consists of 14 residues. CDR1 is SGHAT, CDR2 FQNNGV, per germline. CDR3: CASSAGWENEKLFF. Here the CDR3 DNA reads TGTGCCAGCAGCGCCGGGTGGGAGAATGAAAAACTGTTTTTT.

This clone occurred a few times. This chain uses TRBV10-3 with TRBJ2-3, with D tentatively TRBD1 (7 bases). Germline V CDR1 and CDR2: ENHRY, SYGVKD. V was clipped by 4 bases and J by 1 base, with 15 bases between them. The CDR3 length is 16 residues. As DNA, the CDR3 is TGTGCCATCAGTGGCCCAGGGGGGATCGGCACAGATACGCAGTATTTT. It yields the protein CAISGPGGIGTDTQYF.

The table lists this clone with a few counts. The V call is TRBV19, the J call TRBJ2-7, with 9 bases aligning to TRBD1. The length of the CDR3 is 14 residues. The V gene's germline CDR1 is LNHDA and CDR2 SQIVND (reference sequence). Trimming took 4 bases from V and 3 from J; bases not matched to a gene: 4. Here the CDR3 reads CASSTTTGGYEQYF. The CDR3, as DNA: TGTGCCAGTAGTACGACGACAGGGGGCTACGAGCAGTACTTC. Combining the CDR3 with reference TRBV19 and TRBJ2-7 gives the whole variable domain DGGITQSPKYLFRKEGQNVTLSCEQNLNHDAMYWYRQDPGQGLRLIYYSQIVNDFQKGDIAEGYSVSREKKESFPLTVTSAQKNPTAFYLCASSTTTGGYEQYFGPGTRLTVT.

J is TRBJ1-2 and V is TRBV4-1; no clear D gene. Germline CDR1 and CDR2: MGHRA and YSYEKL. There are 16 residues in the CDR3. V shed 0 bases and J shed 8 bases, with 19 bases lying between them. DNA of the CDR3: TGCGCCAGCAGCCAAGAATCATCACAGATGACTAAGGGCTACACCTTC. Translation gives CASSQESSQMTKGYTF.

The chain uses TRBV2 and TRBJ2-1; D uncertain. The CDR3 has 11 amino acids. V was pared by 8 bases and J by 4 bases, with 6 bases between. CDR1 and CDR2 (germline): SNHLY, FYNNEI. CDR3 sequence (DNA): TGTGCCAGCCTTAAATACAATGAGCAGTTCTTC. This gives the protein CASLKYNEQFF.

By share, this clone counts as medium-sized (0.01 to 0.1%). The chain employs TRBV4-1 and TRBJ2-7; perhaps TRBD2 as D (6 bases). Trimming removed 0 bases from V and 3 bases from J, with 9 bases in between. The CDR3 length is 14 residues. CDR1 is MGHRA and CDR2 is YSYEKL in the germline V gene. Here the CDR3 reads CASSQDLGGYEQYF. CDR3 sequence (DNA): TGCGCCAGCAGCCAAGATCTGGGAGGCTACGAGCAGTACTTC.

This clone was seen more than once but under ten times. The chain links TRBV5-1 to TRBJ1-3; D uncertain. V was cut by 2 bases and J by 0 bases, with 15 bases left in between. In germline, CDR1 is SGHRS, CDR2 YFSETQ. The CDR3 runs 17 residues. The CDR3 protein is CASSFAPLRYSGNTIYF. The CDR3 DNA sequence: TGCGCCAGCAGCTTCGCTCCCCTCCGGTACTCTGGAAACACCATATATTTT.

V gene TRBV10-1 combines with J gene TRBJ2-7, with D tentatively TRBD2 (6 bases). V was trimmed by 10 bases and J by 7 bases, leaving 20 bases between them. From germline, CDR1 is WNHNN and CDR2 SYGVQD (reference sequence). The CDR3 has 13 amino acids. DNA for the CDR3: TGCGCCACCTCGGGACTCCCCTTGGGGGAGCAGTACTTC. Residues: CATSGLPLGEQYF.

This clone is labeled medium-sized. This chain links TRBV5-6 with TRBJ2-5, with unresolved D. V was cut by 2 bases and J by 1 base, with 24 bases left in between. The CDR3 runs 19 residues. CDR1 and CDR2 from the germline V gene are SGHDT and YYEEEE. The CDR3 reads CASSFSLLTSYLRQETQYF. CDR3 DNA: TGTGCCAGCAGCTTTTCTCTCTTAACCTCCTACCTCCGCCAAGAGACCCAGTACTTC.

V is TRBV13 and J is TRBJ2-3; weak D call: TRBD1 (6 bases). The CDR3 is 15 amino acids. Germline V gives CDR1 PRHDT, CDR2 FYEKMQ (reference sequence). The ends were cut back, 4 bases at V and 3 bases at J, with 14 bases in the middle. The CDR3 here is CASSSWTEFTDTQYF. As DNA, the CDR3 is TGTGCCAGCAGCTCTTGGACAGAGTTTACAGATACGCAGTATTTT.

The chain couples TRBV7-9 to TRBJ1-5, with D perhaps TRBD1 (6 bases). CDR3 length equals 15 residues. Germline assignment: CDR1 SEHNR and CDR2 FQNEAQ (reference sequence). The germline V and J ends were trimmed by 1 base and 7 bases, with 14 bases remaining between them. CDR3 DNA sequence: TGTGCCAGCAGCTTAGTCATGCAGGGGACACAGCCCCAGCATTTT. This codes for CASSLVMQGTQPQHF.

By share, this clone counts as medium-sized. This sequence joins TRBV6-6 and TRBJ1-5; D is unclear. Trimming removed 0 bases at V and 4 bases at J, with 10 bases between. CDR1 and CDR2 from the germline V gene are MNHNY and SVGAGI (reference sequence). This CDR3 region has 15 residues. CDR3 loop: CASSYSGEMNQPQHF. The CDR3, as DNA: TGTGCCAGCAGTTACTCTGGGGAGATGAATCAGCCCCAGCATTTT.

In this sample, this clone turned up many times. The rearrangement uses TRBV6-5 and TRBJ1-6, with D perhaps matching TRBD1 (6 bases). V lost 2 bases, J lost 10 bases, and 12 bases lay in between. The germline CDR1 and CDR2 sequences are MNHEY and SVGAGI. The CDR3 runs to 14 residues. The CDR3 reads CASSYLVTGSPLHF. CDR3 in DNA: TGTGCCAGCAGTTACCTCGTGACAGGCTCACCCCTCCACTTT.